A selection of T cell receptor beta chains follows, all from one sample in a study of T and B cells in COVID-19 patients. Each CDR3 protein is one row after TCRdb ran MiXCR on the multiplex PCR reads. Of about 9,400 distinct CDR3 sequences in the sample, 30% to 40% were seen once. Sequenced: blood. Every receptor here comes from a human donor who had recovered from COVID-19. Both conserved end residues are part of each CDR3. Fields, in order: CDR3 protein, CDR3 DNA, clone size, D gene, V gene, J gene. A D gene is named only where the DNA matches it firmly. Where a row states a size, it is once, few, many or the class of an expanded clone; other rows omit it.

CDR3aa: CASSLEGSAADTQYF
CDR3nt: TGTGCCAGCAGCTTAGAAGGGTCTGCAGCAGATACGCAGTATTTT
abundance: NA
d_gene: NA
v_gene: TRBV11-1
j_gene: TRBJ2-3

CDR3aa: CASSSSYEQYF
CDR3nt: TGTGCCAGCAGCTCCTCTTACGAGCAGTACTTC
abundance: medium-sized
d_gene: NA
v_gene: TRBV5-6
j_gene: TRBJ2-7

CDR3aa: CASSPSGTPYEQYF
CDR3nt: TGTGCCAGCTCACCGTCCGGGACACCCTACGAGCAGTACTTC
abundance: NA
d_gene: NA
v_gene: TRBV18
j_gene: TRBJ2-7

CDR3aa: CSAREGSTYTDTQYF
CDR3nt: TGCAGTGCTAGAGAGGGGTCTACCTACACAGATACGCAGTATTTT
abundance: NA
d_gene: NA
v_gene: TRBV20-1
j_gene: TRBJ2-3

CDR3aa: CASTEIGQGAYGYTF
CDR3nt: TGTGCCAGCACAGAAATCGGACAGGGGGCCTATGGCTACACCTTC
abundance: NA
d_gene: TRBD1
v_gene: TRBV6-1
j_gene: TRBJ1-2

CDR3aa: CAWSVVGGVDTQYF
CDR3nt: TGTGCCTGGAGTGTAGTAGGGGGTGTAGATACGCAGTATTTT
abundance: medium-sized
d_gene: NA
v_gene: TRBV30
j_gene: TRBJ2-3

CDR3aa: CASSPTQQGGGETQYF
CDR3nt: TGTGCCAGCAGTCCGACCCAACAGGGAGGAGGAGAGACCCAGTACTTC
abundance: medium-sized
d_gene: NA
v_gene: TRBV27
j_gene: TRBJ2-5

CDR3aa: CAISEGTAGDRAYNEQFF
CDR3nt: TGTGCCATCAGTGAAGGAACGGCCGGGGACAGGGCCTACAATGAGCAGTTCTTC
abundance: NA
d_gene: TRBD1
v_gene: TRBV10-3
j_gene: TRBJ2-1

CDR3aa: CASSRAPSGVYEQYF
CDR3nt: TGCGCCAGCAGCCGAGCCCCTAGCGGGGTGTACGAGCAGTACTTC
abundance: NA
d_gene: TRBD2
v_gene: TRBV4-1
j_gene: TRBJ2-7

CDR3aa: CASSRTQDRVVHEKLFF
CDR3nt: TGTGCCAGCAGCCGAACCCAGGACAGGGTGGTTCATGAAAAGCTGTTTTTT
abundance: medium-sized
d_gene: TRBD1
v_gene: TRBV27
j_gene: TRBJ1-4

CDR3aa: CSARDSRGTDTQYF
CDR3nt: TGCAGTGCTAGAGATAGCAGGGGCACAGATACGCAGTATTTT
abundance: few
d_gene: NA
v_gene: TRBV20-1
j_gene: TRBJ2-3

CDR3aa: CATSRGGHRSPYTF
CDR3nt: TGTGCCACCAGCAGAGGGGGCCACCGGAGCCCCTACACCTTC
abundance: few
d_gene: NA
v_gene: TRBV15
j_gene: TRBJ1-2

CDR3aa: CASSYGIGGPYEQYF
CDR3nt: TGTGCCAGCAGTTACGGAATAGGGGGCCCCTACGAGCAGTACTTC
abundance: NA
d_gene: TRBD1
v_gene: TRBV6-5
j_gene: TRBJ2-7

CDR3aa: CASSRVAGSETQYF
CDR3nt: TGCGCCAGCAGCCGTGTAGCGGGGAGTGAGACCCAGTACTTC
abundance: NA
d_gene: TRBD2
v_gene: TRBV5-6
j_gene: TRBJ2-5

CDR3aa: CASSLGRGRNTEAFF
CDR3nt: TGTGCCAGCAGCTTAGGCCGGGGGCGAAACACTGAAGCTTTCTTT
abundance: medium-sized
d_gene: NA
v_gene: TRBV11-1
j_gene: TRBJ1-1

CDR3aa: CASSNKREFSNQPQHF
CDR3nt: TGTGCCAGCTCTAACAAGAGGGAATTTAGCAATCAGCCCCAGCATTTT
abundance: few
d_gene: NA
v_gene: TRBV27
j_gene: TRBJ1-5

CDR3aa: CASSRQKNTEAFF
CDR3nt: TGTGCCAGCTCACGGCAAAAGAACACTGAAGCTTTCTTT
abundance: NA
d_gene: NA
v_gene: TRBV18
j_gene: TRBJ1-1

CDR3aa: CSVDDRGTEKLFF
CDR3nt: TGCAGCGTTGACGACAGGGGGACAGAAAAACTGTTTTTT
abundance: medium-sized
d_gene: TRBD1
v_gene: TRBV29-1
j_gene: TRBJ1-4

CDR3aa: CASSDTGTGVTGYTF
CDR3nt: TGTGCCAGCAGCGACACCGGGACAGGGGTCACTGGCTACACCTTC
abundance: few
d_gene: TRBD1
v_gene: TRBV12-3/TRBV12-4
j_gene: TRBJ1-2

CDR3aa: CASRRLGNEQFF
CDR3nt: TGTGCCAGCAGGCGACTAGGAAATGAGCAGTTCTTC
abundance: NA
d_gene: NA
v_gene: TRBV6-2/TRBV6-3
j_gene: TRBJ2-1

CDR3aa: CSARPSGSYNEQFF
CDR3nt: TGCAGTGCTAGGCCTAGCGGGTCCTACAATGAGCAGTTCTTC
abundance: NA
d_gene: TRBD2
v_gene: TRBV20-1
j_gene: TRBJ2-1

CDR3aa: CASSTTGTGHYGYTF
CDR3nt: TGTGCCAGCAGTACAACCGGGACAGGCCACTATGGCTACACCTTC
abundance: NA
d_gene: TRBD1
v_gene: TRBV6-2/TRBV6-3
j_gene: TRBJ1-2

CDR3aa: CASNPTGNTEAFF
CDR3nt: TGTGCCAGCAACCCGACAGGGAACACTGAAGCTTTCTTT
abundance: few
d_gene: NA
v_gene: TRBV6-6
j_gene: TRBJ1-1

CDR3aa: CASSYSNTEAFF
CDR3nt: TGTGCCAGTAGTTATTCGAACACTGAAGCTTTCTTT
abundance: NA
d_gene: NA
v_gene: TRBV19
j_gene: TRBJ1-1

CDR3aa: CAIMAEGANVLTF
CDR3nt: TGTGCCATTATGGCTGAAGGGGCCAACGTCCTGACTTTC
abundance: medium-sized
d_gene: NA
v_gene: TRBV19
j_gene: TRBJ2-6

CDR3aa: CASSYSPRGNYGYTF
CDR3nt: TGCGCCAGCAGCTACAGCCCCAGGGGAAACTATGGCTACACCTTC
abundance: NA
d_gene: NA
v_gene: TRBV5-1
j_gene: TRBJ1-2

CDR3aa: CASTLLPGQGNEKLFF
CDR3nt: TGTGCCAGCACCCTTTTACCGGGACAGGGGAATGAAAAACTGTTTTTT
abundance: NA
d_gene: TRBD1
v_gene: TRBV6-5
j_gene: TRBJ1-4

CDR3aa: CASREGVQAKNIQYF
CDR3nt: TGTGCCAGCAGGGAAGGGGTCCAAGCCAAAAACATTCAGTACTTC
abundance: NA
d_gene: NA
v_gene: TRBV6-5
j_gene: TRBJ2-4

CDR3aa: CASSSSSRWIWF
CDR3nt: TGTGCCAGCAGCTCCTCCAGTCGTTGGATTTGGTTC
abundance: once
d_gene: NA
v_gene: TRBV5-6
j_gene: TRBJ1-2

CDR3aa: CASSVIQTGTDTQYF
CDR3nt: TGTGCCAGCAGCGTAATCCAGACGGGCACAGATACGCAGTATTTT
abundance: few
d_gene: NA
v_gene: TRBV6-5
j_gene: TRBJ2-3

CDR3aa: CATSPGRGGYGYTF
CDR3nt: TGTGCCACCAGCCCTGGTCGGGGGGGCTATGGCTACACCTTC
abundance: NA
d_gene: NA
v_gene: TRBV15
j_gene: TRBJ1-2

CDR3aa: CASSLASGTGMEKLFF
CDR3nt: TGTGCCAGCAGCTTAGCCTCCGGGACAGGGATGGAAAAACTGTTTTTT
abundance: few
d_gene: TRBD1
v_gene: TRBV7-6
j_gene: TRBJ1-4

CDR3aa: CASSHRDRGTNEKLFF
CDR3nt: TGTGCCAGCAGTCACCGGGACAGGGGTACTAATGAAAAACTGTTTTTT
abundance: few
d_gene: TRBD1
v_gene: TRBV6-5
j_gene: TRBJ1-4

CDR3aa: CASRREGRYDREATNEKLFF
CDR3nt: TGTGCCAGCAGACGAGAGGGGCGATACGACAGGGAGGCAACTAATGAAAAACTGTTTTTT
abundance: NA
d_gene: TRBD1
v_gene: TRBV27
j_gene: TRBJ1-4

CDR3aa: CATSGRTCYTF
CDR3nt: TGTGCCACCAGCGGTCGGACGTGCTACACCTTC
abundance: NA
d_gene: NA
v_gene: TRBV15
j_gene: TRBJ1-2

CDR3aa: CATGGTSQETQYF
CDR3nt: TGCGCCACCGGCGGGACATCCCAAGAGACCCAGTACTTC
abundance: NA
d_gene: NA
v_gene: TRBV5-1
j_gene: TRBJ2-5

CDR3aa: CASSDAGQGSYNEQFF
CDR3nt: TGTGCCAGCAGTGACGCCGGACAGGGGTCCTACAATGAGCAGTTCTTC
abundance: few
d_gene: TRBD1
v_gene: TRBV6-4
j_gene: TRBJ2-1

CDR3aa: CSARDGLNTEAFF
CDR3nt: TGCAGTGCCAGAGACGGTCTGAACACTGAAGCTTTCTTT
abundance: NA
d_gene: NA
v_gene: TRBV20-1
j_gene: TRBJ1-1

CDR3aa: CATSREQVNQPQHF
CDR3nt: TGTGCCACCAGCAGAGAACAAGTCAATCAGCCCCAGCATTTT
abundance: NA
d_gene: NA
v_gene: TRBV15
j_gene: TRBJ1-5

CDR3aa: CSARVQYGYTF
CDR3nt: TGCAGTGCTAGAGTTCAATATGGCTACACCTTC
abundance: few
d_gene: NA
v_gene: TRBV20-1
j_gene: TRBJ1-2

CDR3aa: CATRPPGTGHYGYTF
CDR3nt: TGTGCCACTCGCCCCCCCGGGACAGGCCACTATGGCTACACCTTC
abundance: NA
d_gene: TRBD1
v_gene: TRBV6-5
j_gene: TRBJ1-2

CDR3aa: CAISESATGSTYNSPLHF
CDR3nt: TGTGCCATCAGTGAGTCCGCGACAGGGAGCACCTATAATTCACCCCTCCACTTT
abundance: few
d_gene: TRBD1
v_gene: TRBV10-3
j_gene: TRBJ1-6

CDR3aa: CASSYSGMGNQPQHF
CDR3nt: TGTGCCAGCAGTTACTCGGGAATGGGAAATCAGCCCCAGCATTTT
abundance: few
d_gene: NA
v_gene: TRBV6-6
j_gene: TRBJ1-5

CDR3aa: CASSARQGAIYGYTF
CDR3nt: TGTGCCAGCAGCGCAAGACAGGGGGCAATCTATGGCTACACCTTC
abundance: NA
d_gene: TRBD1
v_gene: TRBV14
j_gene: TRBJ1-2

CDR3aa: CASSLEGASSYNEQFF
CDR3nt: TGTGCCAGCAGCTTGGAGGGGGCAAGCTCCTACAATGAGCAGTTCTTC
abundance: NA
d_gene: TRBD1
v_gene: TRBV5-4
j_gene: TRBJ2-1

CDR3aa: CASSQVPGALSSGANVLTF
CDR3nt: TGTGCCAGCAGCCAAGTGCCAGGGGCCCTGAGCTCTGGGGCCAACGTCCTGACTTTC
abundance: NA
d_gene: NA
v_gene: TRBV4-2
j_gene: TRBJ2-6

CDR3aa: CSARGPTGANYGYTF
CDR3nt: TGCAGTGCTAGAGGCCCTACAGGGGCTAACTATGGCTACACCTTC
abundance: medium-sized
d_gene: TRBD1
v_gene: TRBV20-1
j_gene: TRBJ1-2

CDR3aa: CAWSVTGGNQPQHF
CDR3nt: TGTGCCTGGAGTGTAACAGGGGGCAATCAGCCCCAGCATTTT
abundance: few
d_gene: TRBD1
v_gene: TRBV30
j_gene: TRBJ1-5

CDR3aa: CASTLPGGQGARSGANVLTF
CDR3nt: TGTGCCAGTACCCTCCCCGGGGGACAGGGGGCGAGATCTGGGGCCAACGTCCTGACTTTC
abundance: medium-sized
d_gene: TRBD1
v_gene: TRBV19
j_gene: TRBJ2-6

CDR3aa: CASSGPENYGYTF
CDR3nt: TGTGCCAGTAGTGGACCGGAGAACTATGGCTACACCTTC
abundance: few
d_gene: NA
v_gene: TRBV19
j_gene: TRBJ1-2

CDR3aa: CASRPSGVGGGNQPQHF
CDR3nt: TGTGCCAGTAGGCCCTCGGGCGTCGGAGGGGGCAATCAGCCCCAGCATTTT
abundance: medium-sized
d_gene: NA
v_gene: TRBV19
j_gene: TRBJ1-5